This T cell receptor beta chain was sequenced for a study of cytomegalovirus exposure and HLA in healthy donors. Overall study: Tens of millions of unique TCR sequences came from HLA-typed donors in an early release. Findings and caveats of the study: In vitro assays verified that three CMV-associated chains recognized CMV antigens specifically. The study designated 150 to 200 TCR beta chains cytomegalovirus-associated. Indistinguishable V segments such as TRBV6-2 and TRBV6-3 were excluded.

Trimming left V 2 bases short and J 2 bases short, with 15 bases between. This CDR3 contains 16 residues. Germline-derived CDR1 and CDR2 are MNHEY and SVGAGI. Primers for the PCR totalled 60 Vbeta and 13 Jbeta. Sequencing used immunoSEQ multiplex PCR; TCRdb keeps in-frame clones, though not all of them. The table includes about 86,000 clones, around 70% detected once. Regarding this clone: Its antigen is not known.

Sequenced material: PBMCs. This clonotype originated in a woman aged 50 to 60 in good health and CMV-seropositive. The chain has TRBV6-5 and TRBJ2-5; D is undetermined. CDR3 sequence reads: CASSYRASRSQETQYF. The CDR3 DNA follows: TGTGCCAGCAGTTACCGAGCTTCTAGGAGTCAAGAGACCCAGTACTTC.